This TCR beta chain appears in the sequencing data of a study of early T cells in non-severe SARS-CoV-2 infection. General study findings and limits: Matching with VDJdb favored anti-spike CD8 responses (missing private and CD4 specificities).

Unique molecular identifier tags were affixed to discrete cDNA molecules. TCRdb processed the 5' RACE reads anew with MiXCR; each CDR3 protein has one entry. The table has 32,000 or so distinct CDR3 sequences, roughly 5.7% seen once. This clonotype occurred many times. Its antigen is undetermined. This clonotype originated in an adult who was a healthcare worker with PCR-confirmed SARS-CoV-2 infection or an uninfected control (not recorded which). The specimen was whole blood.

This chain's CDR3 is CASSSHAQLAGGYEQYF. Here the CDR3 DNA reads TGTGCCAGCAGCTCTCACGCACAACTAGCGGGAGGCTACGAGCAGTACTTC. The chain carries TRBV7-2 and TRBJ2-7, with TRBD2 matching over 12 bases. Germline CDR1 SGHTA, CDR2 FQGNSA. The CDR3 is 17 amino acids. V dropped 4 bases and J dropped 3; count of bases not matched to a gene: 10.